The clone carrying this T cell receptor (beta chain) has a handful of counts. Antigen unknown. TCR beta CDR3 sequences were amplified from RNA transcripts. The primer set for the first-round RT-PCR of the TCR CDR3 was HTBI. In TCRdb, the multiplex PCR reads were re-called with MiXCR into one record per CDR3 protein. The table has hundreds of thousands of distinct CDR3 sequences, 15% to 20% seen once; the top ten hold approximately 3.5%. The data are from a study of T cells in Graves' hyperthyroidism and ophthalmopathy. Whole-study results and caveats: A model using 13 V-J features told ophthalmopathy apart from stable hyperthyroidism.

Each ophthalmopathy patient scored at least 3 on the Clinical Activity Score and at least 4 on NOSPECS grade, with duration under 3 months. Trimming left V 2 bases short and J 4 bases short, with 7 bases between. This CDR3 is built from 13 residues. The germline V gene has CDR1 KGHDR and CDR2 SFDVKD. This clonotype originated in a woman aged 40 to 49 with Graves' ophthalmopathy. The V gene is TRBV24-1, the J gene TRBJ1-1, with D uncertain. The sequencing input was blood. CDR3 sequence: CATSDSTSTEAFF. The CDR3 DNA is TGTGCCACCAGTGATTCGACAAGCACTGAAGCTTTCTTT.